This T cell receptor (beta chain) was observed in a study of CD8 T cells in Susac syndrome. Reverse transcription of about 0.5 to 1 ug RNA used random hexamers. Each CDR3 protein is one row after TCRdb ran MiXCR on the immunoSEQ multiplex PCR reads. The profile shows about 150,000 distinct CDR3 sequences, about 94% of them singletons. Sequencing targeted TCR beta in blood CD8+ and CD4+ T cells. Negative isolation was applied to CD8+ and CD4+ T cells, and FACS enrichment was applied to TEMRA cells. The TCR was taken from a human donor with multiple sclerosis. Sequencing input: CD8+ T cells from PBMCs.

CDR3 sequence reads: CASSPESYNSPLHF. The CDR3 nucleotides are TGTGCCAGCAGCCCTGAGTCCTATAATTCACCCCTCCACTTT. The J gene is TRBJ1-6, the V gene TRBV9, with no clear D. Trimming took 4 bases from V and 1 from J, leaving 6 bases between them. Per germline, CDR1 SGDLS and CDR2 YYNGEE. The CDR3 is 14 residues long.